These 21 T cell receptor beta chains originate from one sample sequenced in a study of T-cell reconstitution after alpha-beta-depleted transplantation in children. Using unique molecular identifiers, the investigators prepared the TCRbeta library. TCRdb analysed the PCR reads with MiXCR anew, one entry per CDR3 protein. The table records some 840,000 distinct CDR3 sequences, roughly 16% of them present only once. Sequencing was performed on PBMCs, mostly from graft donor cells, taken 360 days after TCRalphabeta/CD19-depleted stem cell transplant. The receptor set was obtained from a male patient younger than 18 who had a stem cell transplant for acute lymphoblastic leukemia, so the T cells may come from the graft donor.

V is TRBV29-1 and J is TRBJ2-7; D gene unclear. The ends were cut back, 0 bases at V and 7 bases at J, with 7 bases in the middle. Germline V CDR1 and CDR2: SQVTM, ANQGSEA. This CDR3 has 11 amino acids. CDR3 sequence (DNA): TGCAGCGTTGAAGATCGGTTGGAGCAGTACTTC. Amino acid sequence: CSVEDRLEQYF.

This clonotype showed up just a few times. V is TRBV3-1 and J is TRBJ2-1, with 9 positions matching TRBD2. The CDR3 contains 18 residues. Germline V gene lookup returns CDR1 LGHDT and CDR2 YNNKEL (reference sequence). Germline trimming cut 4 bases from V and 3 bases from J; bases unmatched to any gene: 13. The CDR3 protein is CASSPVKKLAGFYNEQFF. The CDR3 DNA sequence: TGTGCCAGCAGCCCCGTTAAGAAACTAGCGGGCTTCTACAATGAGCAGTTCTTC.

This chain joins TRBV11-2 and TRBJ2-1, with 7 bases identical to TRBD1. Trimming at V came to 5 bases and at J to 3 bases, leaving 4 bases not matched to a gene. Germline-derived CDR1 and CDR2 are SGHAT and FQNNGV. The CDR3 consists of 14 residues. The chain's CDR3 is CASSAQGVYNEQFF. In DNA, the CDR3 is TGTGCCAGCAGCGCCCAGGGGGTCTACAATGAGCAGTTCTTC.

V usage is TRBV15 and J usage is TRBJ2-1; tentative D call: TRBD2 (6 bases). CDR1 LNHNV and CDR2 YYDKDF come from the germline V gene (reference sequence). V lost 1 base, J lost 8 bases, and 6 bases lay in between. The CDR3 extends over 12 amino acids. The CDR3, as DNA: TGTGCCACCAGCAGAGGGAGGGATGAGCAGTTCTTC. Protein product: CATSRGRDEQFF.

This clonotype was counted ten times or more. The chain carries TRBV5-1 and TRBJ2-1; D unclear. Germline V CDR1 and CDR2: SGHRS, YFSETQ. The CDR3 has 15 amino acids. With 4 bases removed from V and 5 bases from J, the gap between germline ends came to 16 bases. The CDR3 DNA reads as TGCGCCAGCAGCCCCGTTCGCTACGTGAACAATGAGCAGTTCTTC. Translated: CASSPVRYVNNEQFF.

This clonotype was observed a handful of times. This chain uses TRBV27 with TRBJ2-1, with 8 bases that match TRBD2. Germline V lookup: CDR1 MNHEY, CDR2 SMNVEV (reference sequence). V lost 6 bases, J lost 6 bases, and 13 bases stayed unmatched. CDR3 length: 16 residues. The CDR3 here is CASSQSAGVGGNEQFF. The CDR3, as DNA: TGTGCCAGCAGCCAATCAGCGGGAGTCGGGGGCAATGAGCAGTTCTTC.

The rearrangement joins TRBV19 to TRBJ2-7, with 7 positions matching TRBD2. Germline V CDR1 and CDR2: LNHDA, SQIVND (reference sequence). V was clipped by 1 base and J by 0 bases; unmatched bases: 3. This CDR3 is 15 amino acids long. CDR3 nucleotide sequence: TGTGCCAGTAGTATAGCGAGCGGGATCTCCTACGAGCAGTACTTC. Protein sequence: CASSIASGISYEQYF.

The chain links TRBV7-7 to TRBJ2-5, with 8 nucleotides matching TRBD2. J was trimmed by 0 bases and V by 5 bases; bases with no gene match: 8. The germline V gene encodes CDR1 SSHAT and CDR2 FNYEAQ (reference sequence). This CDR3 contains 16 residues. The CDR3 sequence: CASSLGTRGYQETQYF. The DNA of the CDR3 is TGTGCCAGCAGCCTAGGGACTAGGGGGTACCAAGAGACCCAGTACTTC.

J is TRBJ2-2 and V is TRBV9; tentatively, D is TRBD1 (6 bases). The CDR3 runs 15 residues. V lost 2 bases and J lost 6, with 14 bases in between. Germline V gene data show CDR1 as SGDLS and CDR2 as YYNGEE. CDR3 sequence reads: CASSVGGPFSGELFF. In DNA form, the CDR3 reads TGTGCCAGCAGCGTTGGGGGCCCTTTCTCCGGGGAGCTGTTTTTT.

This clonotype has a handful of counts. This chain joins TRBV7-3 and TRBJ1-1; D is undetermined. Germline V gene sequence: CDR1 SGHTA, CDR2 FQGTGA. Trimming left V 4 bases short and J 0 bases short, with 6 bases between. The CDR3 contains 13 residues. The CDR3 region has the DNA TGTGCCAGCAGCTCAATGTTGAACACTGAAGCTTTCTTT. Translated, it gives CASSSMLNTEAFF.

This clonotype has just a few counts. The CDR3 nucleotides are TGCGCCAGCAGCCAAGATAGACGAGAAGGGGGACAGTACTTC. This translates into CASSQDRREGGQYF. The rearrangement joins TRBV4-1 to TRBJ2-7; D is possibly TRBD1 (6 bases). The CDR3 sequence is 14 residues long. CDR1 MGHRA and CDR2 YSYEKL come from the germline V gene. V dropped 0 bases and J dropped 10 bases, with 16 bases sitting between them.

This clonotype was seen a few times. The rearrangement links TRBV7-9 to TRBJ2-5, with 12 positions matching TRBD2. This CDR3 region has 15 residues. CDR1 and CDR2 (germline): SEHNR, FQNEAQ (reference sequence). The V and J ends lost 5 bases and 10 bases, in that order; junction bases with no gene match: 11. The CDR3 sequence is CASSGGLAGPRGQYF. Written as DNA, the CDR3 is TGTGCCAGCAGCGGGGGACTAGCGGGCCCACGGGGCCAGTACTTC.

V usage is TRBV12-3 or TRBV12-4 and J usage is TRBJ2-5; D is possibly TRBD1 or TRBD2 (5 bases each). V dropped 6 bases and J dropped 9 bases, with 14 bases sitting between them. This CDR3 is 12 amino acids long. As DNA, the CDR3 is TGTGCCAGCAGCCTCCTGGGGGAGTCCCAGTACTTC. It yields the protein CASSLLGESQYF.

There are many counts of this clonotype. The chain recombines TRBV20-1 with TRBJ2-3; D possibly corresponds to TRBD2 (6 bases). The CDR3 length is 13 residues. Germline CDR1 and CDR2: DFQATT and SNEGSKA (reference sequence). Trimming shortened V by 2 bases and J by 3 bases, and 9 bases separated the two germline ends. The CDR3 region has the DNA TGCAGTGCTAGACATGGGGGGACAGATACGCAGTATTTT. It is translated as CSARHGGTDTQYF.

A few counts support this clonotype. CDR3 nucleotide sequence: TGTGCCAGCAGTTTCCGGGACAGGGAGTTCTACGAGCAGTACTTC. Translated, it gives CASSFRDREFYEQYF. The gene calls are TRBV12-3 or TRBV12-4 and TRBJ2-7; 9 positions agree with TRBD1. This CDR3 contains 15 residues. After removal of 3 bases from V and 3 bases from J, the junction contained 6 bases not matched to a gene.

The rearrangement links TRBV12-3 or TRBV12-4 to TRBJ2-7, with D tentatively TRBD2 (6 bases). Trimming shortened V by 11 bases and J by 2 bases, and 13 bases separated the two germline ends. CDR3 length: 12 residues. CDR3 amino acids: CAAGQSTYEQYF. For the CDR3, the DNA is TGTGCCGCGGGGCAGAGTACCTACGAGCAGTACTTC.

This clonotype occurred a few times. The chain's CDR3 is CASSQGFGQAYNEQFF. CDR3 nucleotides: TGTGCCAGCAGTCAGGGGTTCGGACAGGCGTACAATGAGCAGTTCTTC. This chain links TRBV7-8 with TRBJ2-1, with 7 bases matching TRBD1. Per germline, CDR1 SGHVS and CDR2 FQNEAQ. The CDR3 loop spans 16 amino acids. V was clipped by 6 bases and J by 4 bases; unmatched bases: 12. The whole variable domain, remainder taken from reference TRBV7-8 and TRBJ2-1, is GAGVSQSPRYKVAKRGQDVALRCDPISGHVSLFWYQQALGQGPEFLTYFQNEAQLDKSGLPSDRFFAERPEGSVSTLKIQRTQQEDSAVYLCASSQGFGQAYNEQFFGPGTRLTVL.

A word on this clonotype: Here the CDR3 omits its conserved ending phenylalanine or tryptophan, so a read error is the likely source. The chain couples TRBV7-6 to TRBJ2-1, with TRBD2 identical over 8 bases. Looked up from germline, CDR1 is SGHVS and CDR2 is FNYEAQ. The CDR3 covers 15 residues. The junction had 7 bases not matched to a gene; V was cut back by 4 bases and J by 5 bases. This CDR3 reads CASSWRLARNNEQFS. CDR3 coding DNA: TGTGCCAGCAGCTGGAGACTAGCGAGAAACAATGAGCAGTTCTCC.

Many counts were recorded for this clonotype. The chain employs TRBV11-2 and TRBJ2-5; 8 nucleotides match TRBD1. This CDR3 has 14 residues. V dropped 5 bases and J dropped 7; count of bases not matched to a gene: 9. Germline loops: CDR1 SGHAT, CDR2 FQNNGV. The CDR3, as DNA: TGTGCCAGCAGCCCCCGACAGGGGTTCGGGACCCAGTACTTC. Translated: CASSPRQGFGTQYF. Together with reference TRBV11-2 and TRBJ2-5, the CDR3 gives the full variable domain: EAGVAQSPRYKIIEKRQSVAFWCNPISGHATLYWYQQILGQGPKLLIQFQNNGVVDDSQLPKDRFSAERLKGVDSTLKIQPAKLEDSAVYLCASSPRQGFGTQYFGPGTRLLVL.

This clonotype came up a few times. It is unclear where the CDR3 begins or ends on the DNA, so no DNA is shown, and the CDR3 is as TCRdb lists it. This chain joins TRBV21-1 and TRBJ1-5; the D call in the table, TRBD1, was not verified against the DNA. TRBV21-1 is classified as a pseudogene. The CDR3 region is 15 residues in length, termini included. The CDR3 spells CASSKEVGRGTPQHF.

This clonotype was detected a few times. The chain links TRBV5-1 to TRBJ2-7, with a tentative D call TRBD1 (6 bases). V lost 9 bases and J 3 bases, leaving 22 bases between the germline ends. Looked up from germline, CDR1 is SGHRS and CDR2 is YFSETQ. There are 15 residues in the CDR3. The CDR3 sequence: CATKRMTGINYEQYF. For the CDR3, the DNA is TGCGCCACCAAGAGAATGACAGGTATAAACTACGAGCAGTACTTC.